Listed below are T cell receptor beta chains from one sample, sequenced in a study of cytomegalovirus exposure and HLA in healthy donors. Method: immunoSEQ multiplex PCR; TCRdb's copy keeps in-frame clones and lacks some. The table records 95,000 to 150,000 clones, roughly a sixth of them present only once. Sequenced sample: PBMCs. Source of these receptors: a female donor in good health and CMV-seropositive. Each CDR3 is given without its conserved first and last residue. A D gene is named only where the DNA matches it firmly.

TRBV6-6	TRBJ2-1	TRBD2	ASSQTSGSSSIEQF
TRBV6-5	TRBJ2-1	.	ASSADWSSYNEQF
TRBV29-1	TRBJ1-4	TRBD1	SVESTGDGGEKLF
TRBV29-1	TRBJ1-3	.	SVASSGNTIY
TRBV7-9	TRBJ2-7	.	ASSLGAPFGEQY
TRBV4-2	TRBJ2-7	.	ASSQEVGGHYEQY
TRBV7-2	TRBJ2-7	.	ASSLQTGLEQY
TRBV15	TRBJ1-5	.	ATSRDPSSNQPQH
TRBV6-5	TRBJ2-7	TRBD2	ASSYSSRGGAYEQY
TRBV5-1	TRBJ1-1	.	ASSYRRGNTEAF
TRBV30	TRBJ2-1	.	AWSAYSGAYNEQF
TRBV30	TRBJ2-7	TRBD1	AWTLTGQGYEQY
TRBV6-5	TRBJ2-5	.	ASSLDYQETQY
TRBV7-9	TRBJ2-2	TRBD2	ASSWGIAGASTGELF
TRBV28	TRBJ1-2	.	ASSLQGQAYYGYT
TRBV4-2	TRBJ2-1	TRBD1	ASSQVGDRGWDEQF
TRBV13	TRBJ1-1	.	ASSARRRMNTEAF
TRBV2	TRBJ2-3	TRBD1	ASSEVGQSFGDTQY
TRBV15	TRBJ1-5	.	ATSRSPDQPQH
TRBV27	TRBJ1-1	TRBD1	ASSLSPRDRGNTEAF
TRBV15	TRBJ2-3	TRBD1	ATSRGNGQGDTQY
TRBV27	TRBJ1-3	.	ASSLLPPGGGAGNTIY
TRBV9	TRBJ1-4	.	ASPQGAGTTNEKLF
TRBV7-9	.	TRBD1	ASRFSGGDEQY
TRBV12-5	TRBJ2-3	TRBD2	ASGWAGEADTQY
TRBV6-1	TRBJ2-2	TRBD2	ASSQGGLAGDTGELF
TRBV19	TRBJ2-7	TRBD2	ASSGTSGTSYEQY
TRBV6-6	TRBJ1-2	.	ASRLAANSNYGYT
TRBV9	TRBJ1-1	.	ASSVPRQENTEAF
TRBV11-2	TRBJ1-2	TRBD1	ASSLTGQGDYGYT
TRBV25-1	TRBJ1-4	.	ASSELGQAWDEKLF
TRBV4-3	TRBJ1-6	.	ASSKESGGRNSPLH
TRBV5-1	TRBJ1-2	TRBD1	ASSLGPGQGINYGYT
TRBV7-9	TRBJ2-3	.	ASSPRSGRTTETQY
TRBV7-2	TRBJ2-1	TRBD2	ASSFILPLAGAAEF
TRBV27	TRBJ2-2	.	ASSPRRRLNTGELF
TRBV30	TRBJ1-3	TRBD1	AWSIPTGDSGNTIY
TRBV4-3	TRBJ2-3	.	ASSQETSPYTDTQY
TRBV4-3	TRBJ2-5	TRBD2	ASIGGGNQETQY
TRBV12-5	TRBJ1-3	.	ASGYRTAGNTIY
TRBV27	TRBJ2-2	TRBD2	ASSQTSVTGELF
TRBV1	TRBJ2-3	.	TSSQDRLAGGTDTQY